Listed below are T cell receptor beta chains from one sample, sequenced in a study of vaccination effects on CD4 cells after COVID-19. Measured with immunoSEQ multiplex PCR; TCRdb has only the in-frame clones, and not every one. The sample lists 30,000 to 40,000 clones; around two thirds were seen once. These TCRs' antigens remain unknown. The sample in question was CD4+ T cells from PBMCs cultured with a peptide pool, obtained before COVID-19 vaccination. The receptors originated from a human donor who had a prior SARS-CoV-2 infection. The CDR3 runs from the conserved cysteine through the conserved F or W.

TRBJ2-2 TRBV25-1 CASSVLASGVTGELFF
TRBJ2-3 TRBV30 CAWSVRTSLFPDTQYF
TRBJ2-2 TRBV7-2 CASSLDPSGRFPTGELFF
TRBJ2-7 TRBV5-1 CASSSGSTGWSSYEQYF
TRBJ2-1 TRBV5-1 CASSPYFGGTSGRPKGEQFF
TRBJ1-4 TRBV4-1 CASSQRAVYEKLFF
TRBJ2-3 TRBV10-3 CAISAQGQTDTQYF
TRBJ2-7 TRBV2 CASSPSLAGVLYEQYF
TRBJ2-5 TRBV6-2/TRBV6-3 CASSTTVSKTGFQETQYF
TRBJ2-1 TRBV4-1 CASRASPVIGLVYEQFF
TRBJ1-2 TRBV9 CASSVVGTGPSYGYTF
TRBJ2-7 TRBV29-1 CSVHSSYEQYF
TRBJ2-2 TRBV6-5 CASQTDRNTGELFF
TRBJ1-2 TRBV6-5 CASSPENENPYGYTF
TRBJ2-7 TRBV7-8 CASSSRTGGSERGHYEQYF